Below are 27 T cell receptor beta chains sequenced from a single sample in a study of blood T cell repertoires in COVID-19. Profiling relied on immunoSEQ multiplex PCR, and the TCRdb table lists in-frame clones only, not all of them. The sample holds under 350,000 clones, around 86% seen once. The material sequenced was PBMCs or T cells enriched from blood (not recorded which). The receptors here all came from a young man who had recovered from COVID-19.

The chain uses TRBV30 and TRBJ2-2; weak D call: TRBD1 (6 bases). Germline-derived CDR1 and CDR2 are GTSNPN and SVGIG (reference sequence). The ends were cut back, 2 bases at V and 5 bases at J, with 9 bases in the middle. CDR3 size: 13 residues. The chain's CDR3 is CAWSPQGTGELFF. DNA for the CDR3: TGTGCCTGGAGTCCACAGGGTACCGGGGAGCTGTTTTTT.

In this sample, this clone turned up a few times. This rearrangement joins TRBV7-2 to TRBJ2-1; 10 positions match TRBD2. Germline assignment: CDR1 SGHTA and CDR2 FQGNSA. J lost 7 bases, V lost 5 bases, and 5 bases had no gene match. CDR3 size: 14 residues. The CDR3 coding sequence is TGTGCCAGCAGCCAACTAGCGGGGAGAAATGAGCAGTTCTTC. This codes for CASSQLAGRNEQFF.

The chain couples TRBV28 to TRBJ2-7; possibly TRBD2 for D (6 bases). The CDR3 runs 18 residues. Per germline, CDR1 MDHEN and CDR2 SYDVKM. Between the trimmed V and J ends, which lost 7 bases and 0 bases, there was a span of 25 bases. The CDR3: CASTTGGINFFSSYEQYF. The CDR3 DNA follows: TGTGCCAGCACTACCGGGGGAATCAATTTTTTTAGCTCCTACGAGCAGTACTTC. Full variable domain (remainder filled in from reference TRBV28 and TRBJ2-7): DVKVTQSSRYLVKRTGEKVFLECVQDMDHENMFWYRQDPGLGLRLIYFSYDVKMKEKGDIPEGYSVSREKKERFSLILESASTNQTSMYLCASTTGGINFFSSYEQYFGPGTRLTVT.

The gene calls are TRBV5-6 and TRBJ2-7, with 8 nucleotides matching TRBD1. Germline V gene data show CDR1 as SGHDT and CDR2 as YYEEEE. This CDR3 has 14 residues. The V segment lost 4 bases and the J segment 5 bases; nucleotides outside the gene matches: 8. The CDR3 DNA sequence: TGTGCCAGCAGCCTGCGGACAGGGAACGACGAGCAGTACTTC. Its protein is CASSLRTGNDEQYF.

V and J are TRBV6-5 and TRBJ2-5, with 8 nucleotides matching TRBD1. This CDR3 contains 15 residues. CDR1 is MNHEY, CDR2 SVGAGI, per germline. The J segment lost 3 bases and the V segment lost 6 bases, leaving 9 bases of the junction unmatched. CDR3 amino acids: CASRSAGGSKETQYF. CDR3 sequence (DNA): TGTGCCAGCAGGTCCGCAGGGGGCTCCAAAGAGACCCAGTACTTC.

This clone appeared a single time. The CDR3 region has the DNA TGTGCCAGCAGTACCACAGGGAAGCCCCAGCATTTT. It is translated as CASSTTGKPQHF. This chain uses TRBV6-5 with TRBJ1-5; a possible D gene is TRBD1 (6 bases). Germline V gives CDR1 MNHEY, CDR2 SVGAGI. Trimming stripped 5 bases from V and 8 bases from J, with 10 bases between. The CDR3 consists of 12 residues.

This clone appeared once. The rearrangement uses TRBV16 and TRBJ2-3; D possibly corresponds to TRBD2 (5 bases). CDR1 is KGHSY and CDR2 is FQNENV in the germline V gene. Deletions cut 2 bases from V and 4 bases from J, with 7 bases between. This CDR3 contains 13 residues. The CDR3 protein is CASSQVGADTQYF. The CDR3 region has the DNA TGTGCCAGCAGCCAAGTCGGGGCAGATACGCAGTATTTT.

A few counts support this clone. The rearrangement links TRBV7-2 to TRBJ1-4; TRBD1 aligns across 8 bases. The CDR3 runs to 14 residues. The V gene end was trimmed by 4 bases and the J gene end by 7 bases; junction bases not matched to a gene: 5. From germline, CDR1 is SGHTA and CDR2 FQGNSA. This CDR3 reads CASSSRQGSEKLFF. CDR3 bases: TGTGCCAGCAGCTCCCGACAGGGGAGTGAAAAACTGTTTTTT. Drawing the rest from reference TRBV7-2 and TRBJ1-4, the complete variable domain is GAGVSQSPSNKVTEKGKDVELRCDPISGHTALYWYRQSLGQGLEFLIYFQGNSAPDKSGLPSDRFSAERTGGSVSTLTIQRTQQEDSAVYLCASSSRQGSEKLFFGSGTQLSVL.

The rearrangement joins TRBV7-9 to TRBJ1-5; 7 bases are a match to TRBD1. J lost 3 bases, V lost 4 bases, and 9 bases had no gene match. There are 16 residues in the CDR3. Per germline, CDR1 SEHNR and CDR2 FQNEAQ (reference sequence). The CDR3 is CASSSARQGDNQPQHF. The CDR3 DNA is TGTGCCAGCAGCTCCGCCAGACAGGGTGACAATCAGCCCCAGCATTTT.

The CDR3 nucleotides read TGTGCCAGCAGCTTCTCCCTCGCGGGGGGGGCCACAGATACGCAGTATTTT. Its translation is CASSFSLAGGATDTQYF. The chain combines TRBV7-6 with TRBJ2-3; TRBD2 matches 9 bases. CDR3 length: 17 residues. CDR1 SGHVS and CDR2 FNYEAQ come from the germline V gene. After removal of 3 bases from V and 2 bases from J, the junction contained 9 bases not matched to a gene.

This clone was seen a few times. The chain joins TRBV5-1 to TRBJ1-5; TRBD1 agrees at 7 bases. The CDR3 spans 14 residues. J was trimmed by 2 bases and V by 3 bases; bases with no gene match: 2. The germline V gene has CDR1 SGHRS and CDR2 YFSETQ. CDR3 protein: CASSSGQGNQPQHF. The CDR3 nucleotides read TGCGCCAGCAGCTCCGGACAGGGCAATCAGCCCCAGCATTTT.

The chain employs TRBV24-1 and TRBJ1-2; 9 bases fit TRBD1. V shed 4 bases, J shed 4 bases, and the junction held 6 bases outside the gene matches. Germline CDR1 reads KGHDR; CDR2 reads SFDVKD. This CDR3 spans 15 amino acids. The CDR3 protein is CATSDRRDRVYGYTF. DNA of the CDR3: TGTGCCACCAGTGACCGCCGGGACAGGGTCTATGGCTACACCTTC.

V is TRBV19 and J is TRBJ2-7; 8 nucleotides align to TRBD2. This CDR3 spans 18 amino acids. V lost 5 bases, J lost 1 base, and 16 bases stayed unmatched. Germline loops: CDR1 LNHDA, CDR2 SQIVND (reference sequence). This CDR3 reads CASSEPGAGGQASYEQYF. The CDR3 coding sequence is TGTGCCAGTAGTGAACCTGGGGCGGGAGGCCAGGCGTCCTACGAGCAGTACTTC.

The genes are TRBV19 and TRBJ2-1, with 11 bases fitting TRBD1. Germline trimming cut 8 bases from V and 8 bases from J; bases unmatched to any gene: 8. The CDR3 sequence is 14 residues long. Germline V gene sequence: CDR1 LNHDA, CDR2 SQIVND (reference sequence). CDR3: CASARTGGVDEQFF. In DNA, the CDR3 is TGTGCCAGTGCTAGGACAGGGGGCGTCGATGAGCAGTTCTTC.

The chain employs TRBV15 and TRBJ1-3; tentative D call: TRBD1 (6 bases). Trimming took off 9 bases at V and 15 bases at J, with 21 bases between the two ends. The CDR3 length is 12 residues. Germline V gene lookup returns CDR1 LNHNV and CDR2 YYDKDF (reference sequence). CDR3 bases: TGTGCCACGGGCGAGGGGGGGCCCCGGCGATATTTT. Its protein product is CATGEGGPRRYF.

This clone occurred a few times. The V gene is TRBV10-2, the J gene TRBJ1-1; D unresolved. This CDR3 comprises 15 residues. Germline assignment: CDR1 WSHSY and CDR2 SAAADI. The V gene lost 6 bases and the J gene lost 3 bases, with 17 bases spanning the gap. The CDR3 here is CASSPIEGRDTEAFF. The CDR3 DNA follows: TGCGCCAGCAGCCCAATCGAGGGAAGGGACACTGAAGCTTTCTTT.

V gene TRBV5-1 combines with J gene TRBJ2-1, with 12 positions matching TRBD2. With 5 bases clipped from V and 7 bases from J, the junction kept 13 bases outside the gene matches. Germline V gene lookup returns CDR1 SGHRS and CDR2 YFSETQ. The CDR3 sequence is 17 residues long. The chain's CDR3 is CASSKTPTSGSINEQFF. Here the CDR3 DNA reads TGCGCCAGCAGTAAGACCCCGACTAGCGGGAGTATTAATGAGCAGTTCTTC.

V is TRBV28 and J is TRBJ1-2, with 9 bases matching TRBD1. Germline CDR1 reads MDHEN; CDR2 reads SYDVKM. This CDR3 region has 15 residues. V gave up 6 bases and J gave up 4 bases; unmatched junction bases: 9. In DNA, the CDR3 is TGTGCCAGCAGCCGTCCCGGGACAGGGAGCTATGGCTACACCTTC. It yields the protein CASSRPGTGSYGYTF.

The chain combines TRBV5-4 with TRBJ1-2; perhaps TRBD1 as D (5 bases). The CDR3 extends over 14 amino acids. Trimming stripped 3 bases from V and 4 bases from J, with 13 bases between. Germline lookup yields CDR1 SGHNT and CDR2 YYREEE (reference sequence). Here the CDR3 DNA reads TGTGCCAGCAGCTCCGGGGGTCATGGCTATGGCTACACCTTC. It codes for CASSSGGHGYGYTF.

This chain links TRBV6-5 with TRBJ2-6; D perhaps matches TRBD1 (6 bases). The V end was cut by 7 bases, the J end by 2 bases, with 9 bases between. This CDR3 comprises 14 residues. CDR1 MNHEY and CDR2 SVGAGI come from the germline V gene. CDR3 nucleotide sequence: TGTGCCAGCATCTGGGGGCCTGGGGCCAACGTCCTGACTTTC. Its translation is CASIWGPGANVLTF.

The count of this clone is one. The CDR3 protein is CASSEYRGSEKLFF. The CDR3 DNA follows: TGTGCCAGCAGTGAATACAGGGGCAGTGAAAAACTGTTTTTT. This chain connects TRBV25-1 to TRBJ1-4, with a possible D match to TRBD1 (6 bases). The V and J ends lost 0 bases and 7 bases respectively, with 9 bases between them. CDR1 and CDR2 from the germline V gene are MGHDK and SYGVNS. The CDR3 length is 14 residues.

This clone came up a few times. The chain recombines TRBV24-1 with TRBJ2-2; 9 bases agree with TRBD1. Unmatched junction bases numbered 9, after V lost 5 bases and J lost 6 bases. Looked up from germline, CDR1 is KGHDR and CDR2 is SFDVKD. The CDR3 loop spans 16 amino acids. The CDR3 DNA follows: TGTGCCACCAGTGGCCCGGGACAGGGATTCCCCGGGGAGCTGTTTTTT. This codes for CATSGPGQGFPGELFF.

This chain connects TRBV28 to TRBJ1-6, with D uncertain. V gave up 4 bases and J gave up 0 bases, with 13 bases separating them. Germline CDR1 and CDR2: MDHEN and SYDVKM. This CDR3 is built from 17 residues. The CDR3 nucleotides are TGTGCCAGCAGTTCCCTAAATTTGAGCTCCTATAATTCACCCCTCCACTTT. It yields the protein CASSSLNLSSYNSPLHF. Variable domain in full (rest from reference TRBV28 and TRBJ1-6): DVKVTQSSRYLVKRTGEKVFLECVQDMDHENMFWYRQDPGLGLRLIYFSYDVKMKEKGDIPEGYSVSREKKERFSLILESASTNQTSMYLCASSSLNLSSYNSPLHFGNGTRLTVT.

The chain recombines TRBV6-1 with TRBJ2-7, with 13 bases matching TRBD2. The CDR3 covers 15 residues. The trim removed 1 base at V and 3 bases at J, leaving 0 bases unmatched. Germline V gene lookup returns CDR1 MNHNS and CDR2 SASEGT. CDR3 sequence reads: CASSEGTSGSYEQYF. CDR3 sequence (DNA): TGTGCCAGCAGTGAAGGGACTAGCGGGAGCTACGAGCAGTACTTC.

The gene calls are TRBV6-5 and TRBJ1-2, with D uncertain. The ends were cut back, 7 bases at V and 0 bases at J, with 12 bases in the middle. There are 14 residues in the CDR3. Germline lookup yields CDR1 MNHEY and CDR2 SVGAGI. The CDR3 sequence is CASKLSGANYGYTF. The CDR3 nucleotides read TGTGCCAGCAAATTAAGCGGAGCTAACTATGGCTACACCTTC.

This rearrangement joins TRBV18 to TRBJ2-7; TRBD1 matches 10 bases. Trimming at V came to 4 bases and at J to 4 bases, leaving 4 bases not matched to a gene. Looked up from germline, CDR1 is KGHSH and CDR2 is LQKENI. The CDR3 runs 14 residues. CDR3 in DNA: TGTGCCAGCTCACACTCGGACAGGGGGTACGAGCAGTACTTC. Translated: CASSHSDRGYEQYF.

The chain couples TRBV28 to TRBJ2-7, with D perhaps TRBD2 (5 bases). The germline V gene encodes CDR1 MDHEN and CDR2 SYDVKM. The CDR3 loop spans 14 amino acids. V lost 6 bases to trimming and J lost 1 base, with 13 bases between them. The CDR3 DNA reads as TGTGCCAGCAGCTCGGAGGACGGTTCCTACGAGCAGTACTTC. It yields the protein CASSSEDGSYEQYF.